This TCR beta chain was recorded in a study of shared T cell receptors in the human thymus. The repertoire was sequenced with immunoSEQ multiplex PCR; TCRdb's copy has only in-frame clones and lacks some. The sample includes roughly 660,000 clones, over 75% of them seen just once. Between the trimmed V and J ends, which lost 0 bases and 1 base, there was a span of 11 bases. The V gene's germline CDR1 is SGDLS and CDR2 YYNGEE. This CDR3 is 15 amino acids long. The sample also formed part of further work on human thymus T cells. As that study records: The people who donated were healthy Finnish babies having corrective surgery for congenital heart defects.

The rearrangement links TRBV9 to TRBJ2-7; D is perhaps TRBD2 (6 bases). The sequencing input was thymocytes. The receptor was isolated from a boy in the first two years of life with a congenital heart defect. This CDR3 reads CASSVDSGPSYEQYF. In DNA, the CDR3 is TGTGCCAGCAGCGTAGATAGCGGTCCTTCCTACGAGCAGTACTTC.